This record looks at one T cell receptor beta chain sequence and its context. This entry is derived from a study of CD8 T cells in Susac syndrome. When the RNA was reverse transcribed, random hexamers were used with an input of about 0.5 to 1 ug. The TCR beta CDR3 was amplified by immunoSEQ multiplex PCR across 54 Vbeta, 13 Jbeta. MiXCR was run by TCRdb on the immunoSEQ multiplex PCR reads, yielding one entry per CDR3 protein. The sample records about 180,000 distinct CDR3 sequences, around 95% being singletons. Trimming shortened V by 2 bases and J by 6 bases, and 17 bases separated the two germline ends. Per the germline V gene, CDR1 is MNHEY and CDR2 is SMNVEV (reference sequence). CDR3 length: 15 amino acids.

The receptor's source is a human donor with multiple sclerosis. The sample taken for sequencing was CD8+ T cells from PBMCs. The genes are TRBV27 and TRBJ2-7, with D possibly called TRBD1 or TRBD2 (5 bases each). The CDR3 spells CASSLTRAGTSEQYF. Here the CDR3 DNA reads TGTGCCAGCAGTTTAACCAGGGCAGGGACCAGCGAGCAGTACTTC.